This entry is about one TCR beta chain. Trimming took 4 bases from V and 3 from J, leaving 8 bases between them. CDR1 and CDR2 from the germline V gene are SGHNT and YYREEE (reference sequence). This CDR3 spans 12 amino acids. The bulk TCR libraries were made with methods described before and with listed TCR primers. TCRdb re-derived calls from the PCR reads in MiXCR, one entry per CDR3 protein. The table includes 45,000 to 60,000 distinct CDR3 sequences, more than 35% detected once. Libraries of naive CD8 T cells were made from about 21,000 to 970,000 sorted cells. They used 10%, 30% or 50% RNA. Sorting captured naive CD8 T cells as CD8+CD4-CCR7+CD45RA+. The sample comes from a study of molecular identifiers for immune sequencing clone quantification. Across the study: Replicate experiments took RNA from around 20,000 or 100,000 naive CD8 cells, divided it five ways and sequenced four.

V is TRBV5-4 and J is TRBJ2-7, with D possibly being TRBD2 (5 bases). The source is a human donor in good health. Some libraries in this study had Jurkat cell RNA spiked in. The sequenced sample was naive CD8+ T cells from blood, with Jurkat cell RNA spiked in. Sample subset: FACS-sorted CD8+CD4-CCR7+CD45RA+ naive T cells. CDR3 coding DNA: TGTGCCAGCAGCCCGGACTTCTACGAGCAGTACTTC. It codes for CASSPDFYEQYF. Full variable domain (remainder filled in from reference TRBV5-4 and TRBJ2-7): ETGVTQSPTHLIKTRGQQVTLRCSSQSGHNTVSWYQQALGQGPQFIFQYYREEENGRGNFPPRFSGLQFPNYSSELNVNALELDDSALYLCASSPDFYEQYFGPGTRLTVT.